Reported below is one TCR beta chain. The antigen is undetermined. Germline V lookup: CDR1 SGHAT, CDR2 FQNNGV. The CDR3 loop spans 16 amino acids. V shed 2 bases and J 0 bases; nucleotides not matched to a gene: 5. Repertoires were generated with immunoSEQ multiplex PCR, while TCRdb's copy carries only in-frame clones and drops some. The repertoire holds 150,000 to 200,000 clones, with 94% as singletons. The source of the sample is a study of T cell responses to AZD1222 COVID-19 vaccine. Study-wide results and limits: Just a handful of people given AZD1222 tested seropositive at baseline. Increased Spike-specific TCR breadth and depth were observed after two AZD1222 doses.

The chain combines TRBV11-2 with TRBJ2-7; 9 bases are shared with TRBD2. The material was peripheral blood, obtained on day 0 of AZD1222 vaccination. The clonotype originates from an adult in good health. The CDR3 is CASSLLSGRSSYEQYF. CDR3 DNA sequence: TGTGCCAGCAGCTTACTAAGCGGGAGGTCCTCCTACGAGCAGTACTTC.